The 20 T cell receptor beta chains below all came from one sample that was sequenced in a study of blood T cell repertoires in COVID-19. Libraries were prepared by immunoSEQ multiplex PCR; TCRdb keeps only in-frame clonotypes and omits some of them. The repertoire includes 400,000 to 550,000 clones, 70% to 90% of them detected once, and 1.5% to 2% sits in the top ten. The source material was PBMCs or T cells enriched from blood (not recorded which). These receptors all stem from a woman between 18 and 30 years old with acute COVID-19.

The gene calls are TRBV6-4 and TRBJ1-2, with TRBD1 matching over 12 bases. The CDR3 extends over 19 amino acids. Germline lookup yields CDR1 MRHNA and CDR2 SNTAGT. V trimming: 5 bases; J trimming: 2 bases; junction bases outside the gene matches: 15. Here the CDR3 DNA reads TGTGCCAGCAGTAACCACGGGACAGGGGGCCCAACGGCCAACTATGGCTACACCTTC. This sequence encodes CASSNHGTGGPTANYGYTF.

The V gene is TRBV11-3, the J gene TRBJ2-2; the D gene is possibly TRBD2 (6 bases). V was shortened by 2 bases and J by 7 bases, with 17 bases between the two germline ends. Germline V gives CDR1 SGHNT, CDR2 YENEEA. This CDR3 region has 16 residues. CDR3 loop: CASSLIQGGVDGELFF. The CDR3 bases are TGTGCCAGCAGCTTAATTCAAGGAGGGGTAGACGGGGAGCTGTTTTTT.

The chain uses TRBV2 and TRBJ2-5; 9 nucleotides match TRBD2. CDR3 size: 17 residues. Germline CDR1 SNHLY, CDR2 FYNNEI. J lost 3 bases, V lost 6 bases, and 14 bases had no gene match. DNA for the CDR3: TGTGCCAGCAGGAAGGATAGGCAGCGGGGGGAAGAAGAGACCCAGTACTTC. It translates to CASRKDRQRGEEETQYF.

This chain connects TRBV12-3 or TRBV12-4 to TRBJ1-3; D unclear. The CDR3 is 13 amino acids. The V and J ends lost 10 bases and 4 bases respectively, with 14 bases between them. In DNA form, the CDR3 reads TGTGCCACGGAGCCGGGGTGGGGAAACACCATATATTTT. This gives the protein CATEPGWGNTIYF.

The chain carries TRBV5-1 and TRBJ1-1, with D hard to call. Trimming removed 0 bases at V and 5 bases at J, with 5 bases between. Germline assignment: CDR1 SGHRS and CDR2 YFSETQ. This CDR3 has 12 residues. The CDR3 DNA reads TGCGCCAGCAGCTTGGAGCGGACTGAAGCTTTCTTT. Translation: CASSLERTEAFF.

The chain carries TRBV6-5 and TRBJ1-1; 9 bases map to TRBD1. Germline CDR1 reads MNHEY; CDR2 reads SVGAGI. The CDR3 is 13 residues long. J was trimmed by 6 bases and V by 5 bases; bases with no gene match: 4. CDR3 in DNA: TGTGCCAGCAGTCCCCGGGACAGGGCTGAAGCTTTCTTT. It translates to CASSPRDRAEAFF.

J is TRBJ2-3 and V is TRBV24-1, with D maybe TRBD2 (6 bases). The V gene's germline CDR1 is KGHDR and CDR2 SFDVKD. V lost 4 bases and J 5 bases, leaving 18 bases between the germline ends. The CDR3 covers 16 residues. CDR3 sequence: CATSESGLGTGDTQYF. The CDR3 DNA is TGTGCCACCAGTGAGTCGGGACTGGGGACCGGAGATACGCAGTATTTT.

This clone came up once. V usage is TRBV7-2 and J usage is TRBJ1-1, with 7 bases fitting TRBD1. In germline, CDR1 is SGHTA, CDR2 FQGNSA. V shed 5 bases and J 1 base; nucleotides not matched to a gene: 7. CDR3 length: 15 amino acids. This CDR3 is CASSLLQGKNTEAFF. CDR3 nucleotides: TGTGCCAGCAGCCTACTACAGGGGAAGAACACTGAAGCTTTCTTT. Full variable domain (rest looked up from reference TRBV7-2 and TRBJ1-1): GAGVSQSPSNKVTEKGKDVELRCDPISGHTALYWYRQSLGQGLEFLIYFQGNSAPDKSGLPSDRFSAERTGGSVSTLTIQRTQQEDSAVYLCASSLLQGKNTEAFFGQGTRLTVV.

The V and J genes are TRBV28 and TRBJ2-1; D perhaps matches TRBD1 (6 bases). V lost 2 bases and J lost 4, with 30 bases in between. The CDR3 loop spans 21 amino acids. Per germline, CDR1 MDHEN and CDR2 SYDVKM. The CDR3 DNA sequence: TGTGCCAGCAGTTTAGGTCTCTCGGCCACCGTTACAGGGAAAGAATACAATGAGCAGTTCTTC. Residues: CASSLGLSATVTGKEYNEQFF.

The rearrangement joins TRBV29-1 to TRBJ2-1; 9 bases are a match to TRBD2. Germline CDR1 SQVTM, CDR2 ANQGSEA. The CDR3 sequence is 15 residues long. V lost 3 bases and J lost 2; bases outside the gene matches: 5. CDR3 nucleotide sequence: TGCAGCGTTGAGGCCGCGGGGGGGACCTACAATGAGCAGTTCTTC. Protein product: CSVEAAGGTYNEQFF.

The chain links TRBV7-9 to TRBJ1-1; the match to TRBD1 covers 8 bases. Germline CDR1 SEHNR, CDR2 FQNEAQ (reference sequence). This CDR3 is 18 amino acids long. The J segment lost 5 bases and the V segment lost 6 bases, leaving 20 bases of the junction unmatched. Written as DNA, the CDR3 is TGTGCCAGCAGTTCCTTACGGGACAGGTTTTTAAGTAGGACTGAAGCTTTCTTT. This translates into CASSSLRDRFLSRTEAFF. Together with reference TRBV7-9 and TRBJ1-1, the CDR3 gives the full variable domain: DTGVSQNPRHKITKRGQNVTFRCDPISEHNRLYWYRQTLGQGPEFLTYFQNEAQLEKSRLLSDRFSAERPKGSFSTLEIQRTEQGDSAMYLCASSSLRDRFLSRTEAFFGQGTRLTVV.

This clone was seen a single time. The chain recombines TRBV7-9 with TRBJ2-1, with D possibly matching TRBD2 (5 bases). CDR3 length: 14 amino acids. Deletions cut 4 bases from V and 8 bases from J, with 15 bases between. The V gene's germline CDR1 is SEHNR and CDR2 FQNEAQ (reference sequence). CDR3 sequence reads: CASSSLALADEQFF. The CDR3 DNA is TGTGCCAGCAGCTCCCTTGCGCTAGCAGATGAGCAGTTCTTC. The variable domain in full, with the rest retrieved from reference TRBV7-9 and TRBJ2-1, is DTGVSQNPRHKITKRGQNVTFRCDPISEHNRLYWYRQTLGQGPEFLTYFQNEAQLEKSRLLSDRFSAERPKGSFSTLEIQRTEQGDSAMYLCASSSLALADEQFFGPGTRLTVL.

V usage is TRBV19 and J usage is TRBJ2-1; 9 nucleotides line up with TRBD1. CDR1 and CDR2 from the germline V gene are LNHDA and SQIVND (reference sequence). The J segment lost 7 bases and the V segment lost 4 bases, leaving 11 bases of the junction unmatched. The CDR3 runs to 16 residues. The CDR3 coding sequence is TGTGCCAGTAGTACGCCGGGACAGGGCCGATTTAATGAGCAGTTCTTC. The encoded protein is CASSTPGQGRFNEQFF.

This chain uses TRBV7-8 with TRBJ2-2; tentatively, D is TRBD2 (6 bases). Germline-derived CDR1 and CDR2 are SGHVS and FQNEAQ. There are 16 residues in the CDR3. Trimming took 2 bases from V and 4 from J, leaving 14 bases between them. CDR3 bases: TGTGCCAGCAGCTTAAGGTCCCGGGGGTCCACCGGGGAGCTGTTTTTT. This encodes CASSLRSRGSTGELFF.

The rearrangement uses TRBV2 and TRBJ1-6; maybe TRBD1 (6 bases). CDR3 size: 14 residues. Germline V CDR1 and CDR2: SNHLY, FYNNEI. Trimming shortened V by 7 bases and J by 6 bases, and 13 bases separated the two germline ends. The CDR3 loop is CASMFTGFNSPLHF. The CDR3 DNA reads as TGTGCCAGCATGTTTACAGGGTTTAATTCACCCCTCCACTTT. Complete variable domain (other parts from reference TRBV2 and TRBJ1-6): EPEVTQTPSHQVTQMGQEVILRCVPISNHLYFYWYRQILGQKVEFLVSFYNNEISEKSEIFDDQFSVERPDGSNFTLKIRSTKLEDSAMYFCASMFTGFNSPLHFGNGTRLTVT.

In DNA, the CDR3 is TGTGCCAGCAGCACCTCAGGACAGGGGGAGCAGTACTTC. It encodes CASSTSGQGEQYF. This sequence joins TRBV7-9 and TRBJ2-7, with TRBD1 matching over 9 bases. In germline, CDR1 is SEHNR, CDR2 FQNEAQ (reference sequence). V was pared by 5 bases and J by 7 bases, with 6 bases of the junction left unmatched. This CDR3 region has 13 residues.

This chain connects TRBV27 to TRBJ1-2, with 10 bases that match TRBD1. Per the germline V gene, CDR1 is MNHEY and CDR2 is SMNVEV (reference sequence). V lost 2 bases and J lost 6; bases outside the gene matches: 9. The CDR3 extends over 16 amino acids. The CDR3 protein is CASSLNIGQGGDGYTF. CDR3 bases: TGTGCCAGCAGTTTAAATATCGGACAGGGGGGAGATGGCTACACCTTC.

The rearrangement joins TRBV19 to TRBJ1-1, with D perhaps TRBD1 (5 bases). V was cut by 0 bases and J by 2 bases, with 10 bases left in between. The germline gives CDR1 LNHDA, CDR2 SQIVND (reference sequence). CDR3 length equals 15 residues. CDR3 bases: TGTGCCAGTAGTATAGAGGGGGGGTATAACACTGAAGCTTTCTTT. This gives the protein CASSIEGGYNTEAFF.

The chain joins TRBV28 to TRBJ1-3; D ambiguous. Trimming took off 3 bases at V and 4 bases at J, with 25 bases between the two ends. This CDR3 comprises 19 residues. Germline assignment: CDR1 MDHEN and CDR2 SYDVKM. The CDR3 region is CASSFEELRTVRKGNTIYF. The CDR3 nucleotides are TGTGCCAGCAGTTTTGAAGAGCTGCGGACTGTCCGGAAGGGAAACACCATATATTTT.

V usage is TRBV19 and J usage is TRBJ2-1, with TRBD2 identical over 10 bases. This CDR3 comprises 13 residues. CDR1 and CDR2 (germline): LNHDA, SQIVND (reference sequence). V shed 1 base, J shed 13 bases, and the junction held 4 bases outside the gene matches. CDR3 sequence (DNA): TGTGCCAGTAGTATAGGTAGCGGGAGGATACAGTTCTTC. It specifies CASSIGSGRIQFF. The variable domain in full, completed from reference TRBV19 and TRBJ2-1, reads DGGITQSPKYLFRKEGQNVTLSCEQNLNHDAMYWYRQDPGQGLRLIYYSQIVNDFQKGDIAEGYSVSREKKESFPLTVTSAQKNPTAFYLCASSIGSGRIQFFGPGTRLTVL.